The rows below give T cell receptor beta chains drawn from one sample of a study of shared clonotypes between healthy human individuals. Method: immunoSEQ multiplex PCR; TCRdb's copy keeps in-frame clones and lacks some. The data hold over 2 million clones, with 95% observed a single time. The sample consisted of naive CD4+ T cells sorted from blood. The receptors come from a man aged 18 to 30 in good health. Both conserved end residues are part of each CDR3. The order of the fields is J gene, D gene, V gene, clone size, CDR3 protein, CDR3 DNA. A D gene is named only where the DNA matches it firmly. Clone size, where shown, is once, few, many, or a class for clones that have expanded.

>TRBJ1-2|NA|TRBV9|NA
CASSLGPSYGYTF
TGTGCCAGCAGCCTCGGGCCGAGCTATGGCTACACCTTC
>TRBJ2-1|NA|TRBV7-2|NA
CASSLVSGVRNEQFF
TGTGCCAGCAGCTTAGTTTCTGGCGTCCGGAATGAGCAGTTCTTC
>TRBJ1-4|NA|TRBV5-1|NA
CASSLEGTIATNEKLFF
TGCGCCAGCAGCTTGGAGGGGACAATAGCAACTAATGAAAAACTGTTTTTT
>TRBJ2-6|TRBD1|TRBV9|NA
CASREGGSLSGANVLTF
TGTGCCAGCAGAGAAGGGGGCTCACTTTCTGGGGCCAACGTCCTGACTTTC
>TRBJ2-2|NA|TRBV5-1|NA
CASSLEGSNTGELFF
TGCGCCAGCAGCTTGGAAGGGTCGAACACCGGGGAGCTGTTTTTT
>TRBJ1-5|NA|TRBV4-1|NA
CASSQDHNIRQPQHF
TGCGCCAGCAGCCAAGATCATAACATAAGACAGCCCCAGCATTTT
>TRBJ2-3|NA|TRBV5-1|NA
CASSLLADDTQYF
TGCGCCAGCAGCTTGCTAGCCGATGATACGCAGTATTTT
>TRBJ2-5|NA|TRBV10-1|NA
CASSESKVRGETQYF
TGCGCCAGCAGTGAGTCGAAGGTTCGAGGGGAGACCCAGTACTTC
>TRBJ1-1|NA|TRBV4-1|NA
CASSPTGLNTEAFF
TGCGCCAGCAGCCCCACAGGTCTGAACACTGAAGCTTTCTTT
>TRBJ2-2|NA|TRBV4-1|NA
CASSLRWTENTGELFF
TGCGCCAGCAGCCTAAGGTGGACAGAAAACACCGGGGAGCTGTTTTTT
>TRBJ2-3|TRBD2|TRBV7-8|NA
CASSWTSGGHDPQYF
TGTGCCAGCAGCTGGACTAGCGGGGGCCACGATCCGCAGTATTTT
>TRBJ2-2|TRBD2|TRBV18|NA
CASSTGLAVITGELFF
TGTGCCAGCTCAACGGGACTAGCGGTAATCACCGGGGAGCTGTTTTTT
>TRBJ2-5|NA|TRBV19|once
CASTTLDLGCKETQYF
TGTGCCAGTACCACCCTAGACTTGGGCTGTAAAGAGACCCAGTACTTC
>TRBJ1-6|TRBD1|TRBV6-6|NA
CASSRDRDLGNSPLHF
TGTGCCAGCAGTCGGGACAGGGATCTCGGTAATTCACCCCTCCACTTT
>TRBJ2-3|NA|TRBV5-1|NA
CASSLGGSAVADTQYF
TGCGCCAGCAGCTTGGGAGGGAGTGCGGTCGCAGATACGCAGTATTTT
>TRBJ2-3|TRBD2|TRBV5-4|NA
CASSSLAASDTQYF
TGTGCCAGCAGCTCGCTAGCGGCCTCAGATACGCAGTATTTT
>TRBJ2-3|TRBD1|TRBV27|NA
CASSLWKIQGDTTDTQYF
TGTGCCAGCAGTTTATGGAAAATACAGGGGGACACCACAGATACGCAGTATTTT
>TRBJ2-7|NA|TRBV25-1|few
CASSDHLRQYF
TGTGCCAGCAGTGATCACCTACGGCAGTACTTC
>TRBJ1-1|NA|TRBV2|NA
CASSPRPGSTEAFF
TGTGCCAGCTCCCCGCGGCCCGGTTCAACTGAAGCTTTCTTT
>TRBJ2-7|NA|TRBV6-6|once
CASSYEGGHYEQYF
TGTGCCAGCAGTTATGAAGGGGGACACTACGAGCAGTACTTC
>TRBJ2-7|TRBD1|TRBV6-5|NA
CASSYGDSYEQYF
TGTGCCAGCAGTTACGGGGACAGCTACGAGCAGTACTTC
>TRBJ2-2|NA|TRBV7-2|NA
CASSYPGSTSTGELFF
TGTGCCAGCAGCTACCCGGGAAGCACCTCCACCGGGGAGCTGTTTTTT
>TRBJ1-2|TRBD1|TRBV6-5|NA
CASRPPGGGGYGYTF
TGTGCCAGCAGGCCACCGGGAGGGGGCGGATATGGCTACACCTTC
>TRBJ2-7|NA|TRBV28|NA
CASTPGTGNSYEQYF
TGTGCCAGCACCCCAGGGACCGGGAACTCCTACGAGCAGTACTTC
>TRBJ2-4|TRBD1|TRBV9|NA
CASRAQGAGYGKNIQYF
TGTGCCAGCAGGGCACAGGGGGCGGGGTATGGCAAAAACATTCAGTACTTC
>TRBJ2-3|TRBD2|TRBV7-9|NA
CASSARIAGGRSTDTQYF
TGTGCCAGCAGCGCCCGGATAGCGGGGGGCCGAAGCACAGATACGCAGTATTTT
>TRBJ2-2|NA|TRBV7-3|NA
CASSLQGGASTGELFF
TGTGCCAGCAGCTTACAGGGCGGGGCGAGCACCGGGGAGCTGTTTTTT
>TRBJ2-3|NA|TRBV25-1|once
CASSESSRDTQYF
TGTGCCAGCAGTGAGAGCTCTAGGGATACGCAGTATTTT
>TRBJ2-3|TRBD2|TRBV7-8|NA
CASSLGGSADTQYF
TGTGCCAGCAGCTTAGGCGGGAGTGCAGATACGCAGTATTTT
>TRBJ2-5|NA|TRBV9|NA
CASSAGTGTGQETQYF
TGTGCCAGCAGCGCCGGGACCGGGACTGGACAAGAGACCCAGTACTTC